Detailed here is one T cell receptor beta chain. Its antigen is still unknown. This entry comes from a study of OX40 agonist ivuxolimab in advanced cancers. Study as a whole: People in dose escalation had one of these cancers: hepatocellular carcinoma, melanoma, renal cell or head and neck cancer. Study-level points and caveats: Expanded peripheral T cells had an undetermined antigen specificity. Averaged across samples, CD8+ T cells carried more expanded clones than CD4+ did. Both blood CD4+ and CD8+ T cells showed clonal growth by week 6 at 0.1 to 3.0 mg/kg.

Per germline, CDR1 SGHRS and CDR2 YFSETQ. The CDR3 runs to 16 residues. With 4 bases removed from V and 1 base from J, the gap between germline ends came to 15 bases. Sequencing used immunoSEQ multiplex PCR; TCRdb keeps in-frame clones, though not all of them. In the table there are 85,000 to 120,000 clones, 90% of which are singletons. The chain is built from TRBV5-1 and TRBJ2-1, with D tentatively TRBD2 (5 bases). This receptor was obtained from an adult with an advanced solid tumor such as melanoma, head and neck, liver or kidney cancer. The material sequenced was CD4+ or CD8+ T cells sorted from blood, taken in a trial of the OX40 agonist ivuxolimab. The CDR3 region has the DNA TGCGCCAGCAGCCCGGGGTCTGGGAATTCCTACAATGAGCAGTTCTTC. This codes for CASSPGSGNSYNEQFF.